One T cell receptor beta chain is described in this entry. What it binds is not known. The data originate from a study of T cells in localized non-small cell lung cancer. The CDR3 loop spans 16 amino acids. V dropped 1 base and J dropped 3; count of bases not matched to a gene: 8. CDR1 is MGHDK, CDR2 SYGVNS, per germline. Overall study results and limits: In uninvolved adjacent lung, T cell clonality reached its highest value, exceeding tumor.

Clones were sequenced by immunoSEQ multiplex PCR, and TCRdb holds only the in-frame ones, with some missing. In the table there are 70,000 to 80,000 clones, 88% of which are singletons. This TCR came from a woman aged 35 to 75 with stage I squamous cell lung carcinoma. This specimen consisted of peripheral blood, obtained before any cancer treatment. The chain joins TRBV25-1 to TRBJ1-1, with 7 positions matching TRBD1. Here the CDR3 reads CASSESKGRGDTEAFF. The CDR3 DNA reads TGTGCCAGCAGTGAATCTAAAGGCAGGGGGGACACTGAAGCTTTCTTT.